The present T cell receptor (beta chain) was sequenced within a study of beta chain features in type 1 diabetes. Points from the study as a whole: In all four CD4+ subsets, TCRB CDR3 length was significantly, moderately reduced in type 1 diabetes. Still unanswered here is whether HLA type influences TCRB rearrangement. Patients' naive, central memory and regulatory TCRB repertoires appeared more alike than those of healthy donors.

Of the isolated RNA, all was reverse transcribed, and so the sequenced material was expressed TCRB transcripts. Only in-frame clones appear in the TCRdb table, and some are missing; sequencing was by immunoSEQ multiplex PCR. The data show some 660,000 clones, roughly an eighth seen once. CDR1 and CDR2 (germline): SGHTA, FQGTGA. The length of the CDR3 is 12 residues. Trimming left V 2 bases short and J 4 bases short, with 5 bases between. This clone was seen only a few times. The antigen is undetermined. Other DNA sequences of this sample code for an identical CDR3. CD45RO/CCR7/CD25/CD127/CD95/CD27 sorting isolated CD4+ naive, central memory, regulatory and stem cell-like memory cells.

Source material: naive CD4+ T cells from blood. The chain has TRBV7-3 and TRBJ1-1; D is ambiguous. The clonotype was recovered from a man aged 18 to 30 with type 1 diabetes. The CDR3 DNA reads as TGTGCCAGCAGCTTACGGGGCACTGAAGCTTTCTTT. Translating gives CASSLRGTEAFF.